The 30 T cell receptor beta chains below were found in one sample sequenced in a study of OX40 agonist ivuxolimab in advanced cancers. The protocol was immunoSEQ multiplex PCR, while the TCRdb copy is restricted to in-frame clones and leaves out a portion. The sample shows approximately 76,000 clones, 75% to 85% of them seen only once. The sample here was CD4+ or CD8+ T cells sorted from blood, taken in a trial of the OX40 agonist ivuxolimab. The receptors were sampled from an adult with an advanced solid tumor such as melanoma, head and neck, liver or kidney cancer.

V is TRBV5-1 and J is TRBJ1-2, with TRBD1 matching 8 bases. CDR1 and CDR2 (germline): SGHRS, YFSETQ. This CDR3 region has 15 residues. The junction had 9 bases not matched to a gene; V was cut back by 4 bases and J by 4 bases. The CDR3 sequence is CASSMSGGQGYGYTF. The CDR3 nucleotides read TGCGCCAGCAGCATGTCAGGGGGCCAGGGCTATGGCTACACCTTC. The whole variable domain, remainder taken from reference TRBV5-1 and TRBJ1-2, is KAGVTQTPRYLIKTRGQQVTLSCSPISGHRSVSWYQQTPGQGLQFLFEYFSETQRNKGNFPGRFSGRQFSNSRSEMNVSTLELGDSALYLCASSMSGGQGYGYTFGSGTRLTVV.

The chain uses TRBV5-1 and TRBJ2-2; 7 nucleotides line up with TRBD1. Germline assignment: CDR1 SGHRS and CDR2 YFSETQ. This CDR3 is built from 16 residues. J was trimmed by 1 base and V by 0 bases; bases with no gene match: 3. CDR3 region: CASSLEGAMNTGELFF. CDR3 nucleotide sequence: TGCGCCAGCAGCTTGGAGGGGGCTATGAACACCGGGGAGCTGTTTTTT.

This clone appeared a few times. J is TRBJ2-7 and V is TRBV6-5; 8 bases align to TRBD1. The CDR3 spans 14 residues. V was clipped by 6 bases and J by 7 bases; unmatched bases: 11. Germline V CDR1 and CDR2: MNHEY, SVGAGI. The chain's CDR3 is CASSETGALTEQYF. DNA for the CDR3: TGTGCCAGCAGCGAGACAGGGGCCCTCACAGAGCAGTACTTC.

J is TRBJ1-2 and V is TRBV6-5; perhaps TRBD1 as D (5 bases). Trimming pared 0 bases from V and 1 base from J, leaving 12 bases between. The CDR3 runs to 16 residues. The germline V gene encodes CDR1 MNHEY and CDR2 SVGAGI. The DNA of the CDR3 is TGTGCCAGCAGTTACTCGGGTTCAGGGCGTAACTATGGCTACACCTTC. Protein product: CASSYSGSGRNYGYTF.

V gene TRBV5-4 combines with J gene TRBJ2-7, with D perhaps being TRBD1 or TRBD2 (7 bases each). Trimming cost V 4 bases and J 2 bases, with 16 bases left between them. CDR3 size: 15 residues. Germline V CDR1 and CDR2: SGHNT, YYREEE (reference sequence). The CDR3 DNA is TGTGCCAGCAGCCTGCAGGGGGGGCCTACCTACGAGCAGTACTTC. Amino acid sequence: CASSLQGGPTYEQYF. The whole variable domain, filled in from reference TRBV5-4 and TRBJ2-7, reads ETGVTQSPTHLIKTRGQQVTLRCSSQSGHNTVSWYQQALGQGPQFIFQYYREEENGRGNFPPRFSGLQFPNYSSELNVNALELDDSALYLCASSLQGGPTYEQYFGPGTRLTVT.

Here the CDR3 reads CAISGQETNSPLHF. In DNA form, the CDR3 reads TGTGCCATCAGTGGACAGGAGACTAATTCACCCCTCCACTTT. V and J are TRBV10-3 and TRBJ1-6, with D possibly matching TRBD1 (6 bases). Trimming removed 4 bases from V and 6 bases from J, with 10 bases in between. This CDR3 spans 14 amino acids. Germline V gene sequence: CDR1 ENHRY, CDR2 SYGVKD.

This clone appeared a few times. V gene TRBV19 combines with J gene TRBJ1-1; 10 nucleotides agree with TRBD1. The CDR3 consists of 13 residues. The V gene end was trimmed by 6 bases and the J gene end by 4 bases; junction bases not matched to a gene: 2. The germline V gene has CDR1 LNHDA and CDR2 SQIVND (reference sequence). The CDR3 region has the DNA TGTGCCAGTAGGAGACAGGGGGCCACTGAAGCTTTCTTT. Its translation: CASRRQGATEAFF.

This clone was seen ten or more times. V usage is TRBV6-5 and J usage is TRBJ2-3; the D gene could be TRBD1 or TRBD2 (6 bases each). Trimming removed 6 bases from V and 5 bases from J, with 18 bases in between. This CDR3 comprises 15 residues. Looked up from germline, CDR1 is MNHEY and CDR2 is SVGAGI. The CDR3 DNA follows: TGTGCCAGCAGGTCCTCCGGGGGCAGGGGAGATACGCAGTATTTT. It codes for CASRSSGGRGDTQYF.

The CDR3: CASSLAQTNSPLHF. The CDR3 DNA follows: TGCGCCAGCAGCTTGGCACAGACAAATTCACCCCTCCACTTT. The chain recombines TRBV5-1 with TRBJ1-6; D is unclear. The V end lost 0 bases, the J end lost 7 bases, and 8 bases lay between the germline ends. CDR1 and CDR2 from the germline V gene are SGHRS and YFSETQ. CDR3 length equals 14 residues.

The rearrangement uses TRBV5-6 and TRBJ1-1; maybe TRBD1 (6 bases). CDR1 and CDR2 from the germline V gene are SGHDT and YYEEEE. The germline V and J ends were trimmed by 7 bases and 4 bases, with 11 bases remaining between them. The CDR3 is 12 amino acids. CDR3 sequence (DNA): TGTGCCAGCCACAGGGAGGCCACTGAAGCTTTCTTT. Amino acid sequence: CASHREATEAFF.

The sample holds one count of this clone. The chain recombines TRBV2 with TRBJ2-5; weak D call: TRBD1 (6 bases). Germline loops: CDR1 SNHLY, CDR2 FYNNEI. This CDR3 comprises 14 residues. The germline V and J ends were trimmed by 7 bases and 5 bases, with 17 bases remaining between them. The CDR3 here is CASNPRAQGETQYF. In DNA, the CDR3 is TGTGCCAGCAATCCCCGGGCTCAGGGGGAGACCCAGTACTTC.

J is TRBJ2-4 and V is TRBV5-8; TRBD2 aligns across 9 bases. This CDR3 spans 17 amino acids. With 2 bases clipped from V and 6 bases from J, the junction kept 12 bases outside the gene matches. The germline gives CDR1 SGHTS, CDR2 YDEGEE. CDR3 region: CASSFGGGAVNTNIQYF. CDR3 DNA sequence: TGTGCCAGCAGCTTTGGCGGGGGGGCCGTGAACACAAACATTCAGTACTTC.

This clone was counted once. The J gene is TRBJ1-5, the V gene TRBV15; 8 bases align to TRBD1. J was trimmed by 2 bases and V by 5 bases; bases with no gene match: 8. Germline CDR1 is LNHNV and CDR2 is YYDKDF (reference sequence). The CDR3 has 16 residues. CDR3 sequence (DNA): TGTGCCACCAGCCCAGGACAGGGTGGAGGCAATCAGCCCCAGCATTTT. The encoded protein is CATSPGQGGGNQPQHF. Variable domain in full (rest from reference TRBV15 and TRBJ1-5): DAMVIQNPRYQVTQFGKPVTLSCSQTLNHNVMYWYQQKSSQAPKLLFHYYDKDFNNEADTPDNFQSRRPNTSFCFLDIRSPGLGDTAMYLCATSPGQGGGNQPQHFGDGTRLSIL.

In DNA, the CDR3 is TGCGCCAGCAGCCAAGGGAGACAGGGGATTTACGAGCAGTACTTC. Translating gives CASSQGRQGIYEQYF. This rearrangement joins TRBV4-3 to TRBJ2-7, with 8 bases lining up with TRBD1. Germline CDR1 LGHNA, CDR2 YSLEER. This CDR3 spans 15 amino acids. V dropped 1 base and J dropped 4; count of bases not matched to a gene: 6.

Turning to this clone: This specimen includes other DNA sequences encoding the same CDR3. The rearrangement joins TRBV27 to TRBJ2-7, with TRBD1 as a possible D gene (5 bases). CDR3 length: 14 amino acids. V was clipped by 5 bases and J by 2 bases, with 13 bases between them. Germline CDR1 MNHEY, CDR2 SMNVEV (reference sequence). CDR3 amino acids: CASSPLTETYEQYF. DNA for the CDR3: TGTGCCAGCAGTCCTCTGACAGAGACCTACGAGCAGTACTTC.

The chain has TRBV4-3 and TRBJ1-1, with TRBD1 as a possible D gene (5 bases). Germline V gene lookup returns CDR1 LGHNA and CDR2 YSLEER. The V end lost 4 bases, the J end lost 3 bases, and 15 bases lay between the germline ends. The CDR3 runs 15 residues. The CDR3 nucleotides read TGCGCCAGCAGCCCAGCAGGGAGGGAAGACACTGAAGCTTTCTTT. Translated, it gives CASSPAGREDTEAFF.

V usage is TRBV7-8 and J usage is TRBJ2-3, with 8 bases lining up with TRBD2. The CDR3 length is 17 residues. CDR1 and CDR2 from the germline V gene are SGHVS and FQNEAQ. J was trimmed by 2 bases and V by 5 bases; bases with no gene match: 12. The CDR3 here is CASSPRGGGGITDTQYF. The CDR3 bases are TGTGCCAGCAGCCCCCGGGGGGGCGGGGGGATCACAGATACGCAGTATTTT.

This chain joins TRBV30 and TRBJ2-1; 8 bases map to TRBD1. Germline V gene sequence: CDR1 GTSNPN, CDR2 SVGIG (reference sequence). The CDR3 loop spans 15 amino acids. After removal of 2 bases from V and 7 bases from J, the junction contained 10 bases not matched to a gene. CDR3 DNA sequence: TGTGCCTGGAGTCCCCTGGACAGGGTGCGTAATGAGCAGTTCTTC. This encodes CAWSPLDRVRNEQFF.

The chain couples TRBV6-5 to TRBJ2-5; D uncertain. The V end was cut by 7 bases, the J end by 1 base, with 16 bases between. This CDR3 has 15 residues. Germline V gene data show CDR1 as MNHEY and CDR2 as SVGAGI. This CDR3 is CASNQAWSLQETQYF. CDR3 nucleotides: TGTGCCAGCAACCAGGCATGGTCTCTCCAAGAGACCCAGTACTTC.

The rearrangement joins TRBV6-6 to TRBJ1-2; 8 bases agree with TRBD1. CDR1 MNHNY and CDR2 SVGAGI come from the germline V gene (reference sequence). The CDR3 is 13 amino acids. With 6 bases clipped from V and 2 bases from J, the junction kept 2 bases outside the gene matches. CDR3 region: CASSRDRNYGYTF. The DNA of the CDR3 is TGTGCCAGCAGCCGGGACAGGAACTATGGCTACACCTTC.

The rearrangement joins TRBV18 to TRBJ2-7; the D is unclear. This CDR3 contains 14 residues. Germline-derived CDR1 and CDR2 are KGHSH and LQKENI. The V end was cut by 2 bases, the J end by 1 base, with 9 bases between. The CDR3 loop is CASSPDVHSYEQYF. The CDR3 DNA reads TGTGCCAGCTCACCAGATGTCCATTCCTACGAGCAGTACTTC.

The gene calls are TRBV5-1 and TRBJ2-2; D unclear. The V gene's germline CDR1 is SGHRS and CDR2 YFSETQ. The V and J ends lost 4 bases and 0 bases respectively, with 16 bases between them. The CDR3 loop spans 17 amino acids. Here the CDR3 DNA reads TGCGCCAGCAGCCACAAGACGGTGAACACGAACACCGGGGAGCTGTTTTTT. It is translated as CASSHKTVNTNTGELFF. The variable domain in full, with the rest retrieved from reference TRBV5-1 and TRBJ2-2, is KAGVTQTPRYLIKTRGQQVTLSCSPISGHRSVSWYQQTPGQGLQFLFEYFSETQRNKGNFPGRFSGRQFSNSRSEMNVSTLELGDSALYLCASSHKTVNTNTGELFFGEGSRLTVL.

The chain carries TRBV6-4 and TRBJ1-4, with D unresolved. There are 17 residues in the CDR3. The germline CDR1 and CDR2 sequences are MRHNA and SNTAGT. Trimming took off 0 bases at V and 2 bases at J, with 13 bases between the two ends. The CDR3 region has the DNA TGTGCCAGCAGTGACTCGGGGAGTCGGGTCACTAATGAAAAACTGTTTTTT. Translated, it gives CASSDSGSRVTNEKLFF.

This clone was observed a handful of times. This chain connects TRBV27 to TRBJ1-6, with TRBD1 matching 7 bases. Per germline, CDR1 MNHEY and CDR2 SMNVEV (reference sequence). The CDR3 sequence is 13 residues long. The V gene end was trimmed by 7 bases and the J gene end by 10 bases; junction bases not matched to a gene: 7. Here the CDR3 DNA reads TGTGCCAGCACAGGGGGTATGGAATCACCCCTCCACTTT. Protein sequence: CASTGGMESPLHF.

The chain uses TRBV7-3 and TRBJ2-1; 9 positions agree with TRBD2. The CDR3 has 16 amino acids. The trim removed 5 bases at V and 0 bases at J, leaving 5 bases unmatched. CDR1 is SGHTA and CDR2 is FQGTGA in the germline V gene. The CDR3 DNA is TGTGCCAGCAGCAAGCTAGCGGGGAGCTCCTACAATGAGCAGTTCTTC. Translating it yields CASSKLAGSSYNEQFF.

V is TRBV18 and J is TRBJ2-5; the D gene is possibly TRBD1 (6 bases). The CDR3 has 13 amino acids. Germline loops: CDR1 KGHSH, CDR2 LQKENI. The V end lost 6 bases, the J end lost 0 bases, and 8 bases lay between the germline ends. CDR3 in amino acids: CASSRQDQETQYF. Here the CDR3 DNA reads TGTGCCAGCTCCCGACAGGACCAAGAGACCCAGTACTTC.

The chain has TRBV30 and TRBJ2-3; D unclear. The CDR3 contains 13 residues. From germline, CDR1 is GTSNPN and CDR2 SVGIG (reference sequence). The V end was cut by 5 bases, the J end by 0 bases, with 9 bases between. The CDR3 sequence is CAWATKSTDTQYF. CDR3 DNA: TGTGCCTGGGCCACTAAGAGCACAGATACGCAGTATTTT.

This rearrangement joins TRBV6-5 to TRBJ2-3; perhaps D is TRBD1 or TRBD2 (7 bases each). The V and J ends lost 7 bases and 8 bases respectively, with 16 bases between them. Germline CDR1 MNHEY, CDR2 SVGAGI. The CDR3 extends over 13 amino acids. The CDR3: CASTPGGGGTQYF. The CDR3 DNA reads TGTGCCAGCACTCCAGGGGGGGGAGGTACGCAGTATTTT.

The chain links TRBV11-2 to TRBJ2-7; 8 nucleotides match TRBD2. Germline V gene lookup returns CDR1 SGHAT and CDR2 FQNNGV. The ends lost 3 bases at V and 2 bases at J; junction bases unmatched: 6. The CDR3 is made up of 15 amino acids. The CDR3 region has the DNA TGTGCCAGCAGCTTCCCTGCGGGGGGTACCTACGAGCAGTACTTC. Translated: CASSFPAGGTYEQYF.

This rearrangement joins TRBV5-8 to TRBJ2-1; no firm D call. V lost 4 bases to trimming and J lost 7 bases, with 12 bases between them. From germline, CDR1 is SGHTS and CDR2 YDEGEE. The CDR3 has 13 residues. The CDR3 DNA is TGTGCCAGCAGCCCCCGGACGCTGAATGAGCAGTTCTTC. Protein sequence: CASSPRTLNEQFF.